What follows are 23 T cell receptor beta chains derived from one specimen sequenced in a study of cytomegalovirus exposure and HLA in healthy donors (dated by TCRdb to 2016 to 2017). The library was generated by the immunoSEQ multiplex PCR assay. A mixture of 60 forward primers for TCR Vbeta segments and 13 reverse primers for TCR Jbeta segments was used in the multiplex PCR. TCRdb obtained this table from immuneACCESS and retained in-frame rearrangements with V and J assigned. These tables miss some clones; where compared with another copy, unresolved V genes account for less than half of the shortfall, and the remainder is unexplained. Here the sample has about 97,000 clones; 83% occur a single time. The leading ten clones occupy around 2.6% of the sample. The material sequenced was PBMCs. The receptors were gathered from a man aged 35 to 55 in good health and CMV-seronegative.

The CDR3 is CASRSQGQTPYEQYF. For the CDR3, the DNA is TGTGCCAGCAGGTCTCAGGGACAGACTCCCTACGAGCAGTACTTC. The chain couples TRBV5-5 to TRBJ2-7; TRBD1 agrees at 7 bases. Germline V gives CDR1 SGHKS, CDR2 YYEKEE (reference sequence). J gave up 2 bases and V 5 bases, and 10 bases lay outside the gene matches. The CDR3 totals 15 residues.

In DNA form, the CDR3 reads TGTGCCAGCAGCTCGATGGCTGGAGGCTCTGGAAACACCATATATTTT. It yields the protein CASSSMAGGSGNTIYF. V usage is TRBV7-3 and J usage is TRBJ1-3; D ambiguous. The CDR3 is 16 amino acids. CDR1 is SGHTA and CDR2 is FQGTGA in the germline V gene. The V gene lost 4 bases and the J gene lost 0 bases, with 13 bases spanning the gap.

The chain couples TRBV5-1 to TRBJ1-1; TRBD1 agrees at 8 bases. The CDR3 consists of 13 residues. In germline, CDR1 is SGHRS, CDR2 YFSETQ. V trimming: 1 base; J trimming: 4 bases; junction bases outside the gene matches: 0. The CDR3 reads CASSLTGGTEAFF. CDR3 sequence (DNA): TGCGCCAGCAGCTTGACAGGGGGCACTGAAGCTTTCTTT.

The V call is TRBV30, the J call TRBJ1-1; TRBD1 aligns across 7 bases. The germline V gene encodes CDR1 GTSNPN and CDR2 SVGIG (reference sequence). J lost 0 bases, V lost 5 bases, and 9 bases had no gene match. The CDR3 sequence is 15 residues long. The CDR3 sequence: CAWSGGQPMNTEAFF. CDR3 nucleotides: TGTGCCTGGTCAGGGGGGCAGCCTATGAACACTGAAGCTTTCTTT.

This chain links TRBV9 with TRBJ2-2; D not certain. Trimming stripped 0 bases from V and 4 bases from J, with 7 bases between. The length of the CDR3 is 14 residues. Germline V gene lookup returns CDR1 SGDLS and CDR2 YYNGEE. The CDR3 protein is CASSVGSVTGELFF. DNA of the CDR3: TGTGCCAGCAGCGTAGGGTCGGTCACCGGGGAGCTGTTTTTT.

This clone was counted between two and nine times. This chain uses TRBV5-1 with TRBJ1-3; 7 bases line up with TRBD1. V trimming: 4 bases; J trimming: 0 bases; junction bases outside the gene matches: 7. The CDR3 has 16 residues. The germline gives CDR1 SGHRS, CDR2 YFSETQ. The CDR3 nucleotides read TGCGCCAGCAGCCAAGGGACAGACTTCTCTGGAAACACCATATATTTT. This codes for CASSQGTDFSGNTIYF.

This clone turned up a few times. The V call is TRBV6-6, the J call TRBJ1-2, with TRBD1 matching 7 bases. CDR1 MNHNY and CDR2 SVGAGI come from the germline V gene (reference sequence). J was trimmed by 0 bases and V by 5 bases; bases with no gene match: 6. This CDR3 comprises 15 residues. For the CDR3, the DNA is TGTGCCAGCAGTATCCCCGGGACAGCTAACTATGGCTACACCTTC. Protein: CASSIPGTANYGYTF.

This clone is labeled as medium-sized. This chain connects TRBV25-1 to TRBJ1-2; D ambiguous. The CDR3 length is 12 residues. Germline assignment: CDR1 MGHDK and CDR2 SYGVNS. V lost 7 bases to trimming and J lost 7 bases, with 13 bases between them. The CDR3 sequence is CASTTGSGGYTF. The CDR3 coding sequence is TGTGCCAGCACCACTGGTAGCGGTGGCTACACCTTC.

This clone was found once. V is TRBV19 and J is TRBJ2-5, with a weak D call TRBD2 (5 bases). This CDR3 spans 11 amino acids. Trimming cost V 11 bases and J 9 bases, with 16 bases left between them. Germline V gene sequence: CDR1 LNHDA, CDR2 SQIVND (reference sequence). CDR3 loop: CAPRESSAQYF. The DNA for the CDR3 is TGTGCCCCTAGGGAGTCCTCGGCCCAGTACTTC.

The CDR3 spells CASSATSGGATDTQYF. The DNA for the CDR3 is TGTGCCAGCAGCGCCACTAGCGGGGGGGCCACAGATACGCAGTATTTT. The chain employs TRBV9 and TRBJ2-3; 13 nucleotides agree with TRBD2. The germline V gene encodes CDR1 SGDLS and CDR2 YYNGEE. The trim removed 3 bases at V and 2 bases at J, leaving 3 bases unmatched. This CDR3 spans 16 amino acids. The variable domain in full, with the rest retrieved from reference TRBV9 and TRBJ2-3, is DSGVTQTPKHLITATGQRVTLRCSPRSGDLSVYWYQQSLDQGLQFLIQYYNGEERAKGNILERFSAQQFPDLHSELNLSSLELGDSALYFCASSATSGGATDTQYFGPGTRLTVL.

The chain uses TRBV2 and TRBJ2-1, with D perhaps TRBD1 (6 bases). Germline V gene lookup returns CDR1 SNHLY and CDR2 FYNNEI. This CDR3 comprises 14 residues. Between the trimmed V and J ends, which lost 8 bases and 3 bases, there was a span of 14 bases. CDR3: CASLQGTNYNEQFF. CDR3 nucleotide sequence: TGTGCCAGCCTCCAGGGGACAAACTACAATGAGCAGTTCTTC.

The CDR3 is CASSLRQGLFSGANVLTF. DNA for the CDR3: TGCGCCAGCAGCTTGAGGCAGGGACTTTTCTCTGGGGCCAACGTCCTGACTTTC. V and J are TRBV5-1 and TRBJ2-6, with D possibly TRBD2 on 6 matching bases. Germline-derived CDR1 and CDR2 are SGHRS and YFSETQ. V was clipped by 1 base and J by 0 bases, with 14 bases between them. The CDR3 covers 18 residues. The whole variable domain, remainder taken from reference TRBV5-1 and TRBJ2-6, is KAGVTQTPRYLIKTRGQQVTLSCSPISGHRSVSWYQQTPGQGLQFLFEYFSETQRNKGNFPGRFSGRQFSNSRSEMNVSTLELGDSALYLCASSLRQGLFSGANVLTFGAGSRLTVL.

V and J are TRBV5-1 and TRBJ1-1; D uncertain. The germline V and J ends were trimmed by 0 bases and 4 bases, with 10 bases remaining between them. This CDR3 is built from 14 residues. Germline lookup yields CDR1 SGHRS and CDR2 YFSETQ. CDR3 loop: CASSLVGEITEAFF. The CDR3, as DNA: TGCGCCAGCAGCTTGGTCGGGGAGATCACTGAAGCTTTCTTT.

This chain connects TRBV5-1 to TRBJ2-1; TRBD1 matches 7 bases. The ends lost 4 bases at V and 3 bases at J; junction bases unmatched: 10. The CDR3 is 16 amino acids. Germline V gives CDR1 SGHRS, CDR2 YFSETQ. The CDR3 DNA reads as TGCGCCAGCAGCCCCCGGCTCAGACAGGGCTACAATGAGCAGTTCTTC. Translating it yields CASSPRLRQGYNEQFF.

The gene calls are TRBV5-1 and TRBJ1-5; TRBD1 matches 9 bases. Germline assignment: CDR1 SGHRS and CDR2 YFSETQ. V shed 4 bases and J 7 bases; nucleotides not matched to a gene: 3. There are 13 residues in the CDR3. The CDR3 bases are TGCGCCAGCAGCAGGGACAGGGACCAGCCCCAGCATTTT. It codes for CASSRDRDQPQHF.

V usage is TRBV5-1 and J usage is TRBJ1-3, with no clear D. CDR1 and CDR2 (germline): SGHRS, YFSETQ. Between the trimmed V and J ends, which lost 0 bases and 0 bases, there was a span of 10 bases. CDR3 length: 16 residues. CDR3 coding DNA: TGCGCCAGCAGCTTGGAAAAGTCAGGCTCTGGAAACACCATATATTTT. This gives the protein CASSLEKSGSGNTIYF.

The sample holds a few counts of this clone. The sample holds other DNA sequences that translate to the same CDR3. J is TRBJ2-3 and V is TRBV6-5; 7 bases align to TRBD2. Germline V gives CDR1 MNHEY, CDR2 SVGAGI. The CDR3 consists of 16 residues. V was clipped by 4 bases and J by 0 bases; unmatched bases: 7. CDR3 amino acids: CASSSWDYPSTDTQYF. CDR3 DNA: TGTGCCAGCAGTTCCTGGGACTACCCAAGCACAGATACGCAGTATTTT.

This clone was counted once. This sequence joins TRBV6-4 and TRBJ2-3; weak D call: TRBD2 (5 bases). CDR3 size: 12 residues. Germline CDR1 is MRHNA and CDR2 is SNTAGT. Trimming pared 5 bases from V and 11 bases from J, leaving 14 bases between. The CDR3 DNA reads as TGTGCCAGCAGTTCTCCGGGGAATGTGCAGTATTTT. It translates to CASSSPGNVQYF.

The V and J genes are TRBV7-8 and TRBJ2-5; no definite D call. This CDR3 is built from 13 residues. Trimming took off 3 bases at V and 2 bases at J, with 7 bases between the two ends. CDR1 SGHVS and CDR2 FQNEAQ come from the germline V gene. DNA of the CDR3: TGTGCCAGCAGCTTGAGGCTACAAGAGACCCAGTACTTC. This encodes CASSLRLQETQYF. The full variable domain, with the rest looked up from reference TRBV7-8 and TRBJ2-5, is GAGVSQSPRYKVAKRGQDVALRCDPISGHVSLFWYQQALGQGPEFLTYFQNEAQLDKSGLPSDRFFAERPEGSVSTLKIQRTQQEDSAVYLCASSLRLQETQYFGPGTRLLVL.

This clone was recorded once. The chain uses TRBV7-9 and TRBJ2-7; no definite D call. V shed 5 bases and J shed 2 bases, with 10 bases lying between them. The CDR3 totals 13 residues. Germline CDR1 is SEHNR and CDR2 is FQNEAQ (reference sequence). Written as DNA, the CDR3 is TGTGCCAGCAGCATGTCGGTAGCCTACGAGCAGTACTTC. It encodes CASSMSVAYEQYF.

In its sample, this clone was seen once. The CDR3, as DNA: TGTGCCAGCAGTTACTCGATCGGAGCCAATCAGCCCCAGCATTTT. Translating gives CASSYSIGANQPQHF. The chain uses TRBV6-5 and TRBJ1-5; D call uncertain. The CDR3 is made up of 15 amino acids. Germline-derived CDR1 and CDR2 are MNHEY and SVGAGI. Trimming left V 0 bases short and J 3 bases short, with 9 bases between.

The V and J genes are TRBV6-5 and TRBJ2-7, with 7 bases matching TRBD1. This CDR3 is 14 amino acids long. V was clipped by 6 bases and J by 3 bases; unmatched bases: 8. The V gene's germline CDR1 is MNHEY and CDR2 SVGAGI. This CDR3 reads CASRVRGLGYEQYF. In DNA, the CDR3 is TGTGCCAGCAGAGTCAGGGGGTTGGGCTACGAGCAGTACTTC.

The gene calls are TRBV18 and TRBJ1-3, with 7 bases aligning to TRBD1. V lost 4 bases to trimming and J lost 0 bases; unmatched junction nucleotides: 6. Looked up from germline, CDR1 is KGHSH and CDR2 is LQKENI. This CDR3 is 16 amino acids long. The CDR3 nucleotides are TGTGCCAGCTCACAGGGACAGAGAGGCTCTGGAAACACCATATATTTT. This gives the protein CASSQGQRGSGNTIYF.